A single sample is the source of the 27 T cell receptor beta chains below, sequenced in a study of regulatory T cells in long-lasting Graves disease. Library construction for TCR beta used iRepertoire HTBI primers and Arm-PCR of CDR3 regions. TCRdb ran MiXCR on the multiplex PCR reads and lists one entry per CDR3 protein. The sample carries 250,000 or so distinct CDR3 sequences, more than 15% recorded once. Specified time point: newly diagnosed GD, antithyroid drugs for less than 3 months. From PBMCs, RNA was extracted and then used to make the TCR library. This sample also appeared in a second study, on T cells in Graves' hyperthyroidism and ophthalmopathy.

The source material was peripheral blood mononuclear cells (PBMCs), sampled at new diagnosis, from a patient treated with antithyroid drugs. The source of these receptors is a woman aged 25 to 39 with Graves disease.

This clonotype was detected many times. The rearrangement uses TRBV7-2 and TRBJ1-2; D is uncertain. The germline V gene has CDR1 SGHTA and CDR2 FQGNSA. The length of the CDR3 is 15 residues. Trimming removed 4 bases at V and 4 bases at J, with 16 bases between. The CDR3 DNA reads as TGTGCCAGCAGCTCCCCGGACGGAAACATCTATGGCTACACCTTC. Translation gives CASSSPDGNIYGYTF.

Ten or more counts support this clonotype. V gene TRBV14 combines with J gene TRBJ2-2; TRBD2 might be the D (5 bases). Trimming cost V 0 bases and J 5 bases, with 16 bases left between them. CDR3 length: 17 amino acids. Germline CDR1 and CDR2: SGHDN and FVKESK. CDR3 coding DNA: TGTGCCAGCAGCCAAGACGGGAAAGGGAGTTGGACCGGGGAGCTGTTTTTT. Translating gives CASSQDGKGSWTGELFF.

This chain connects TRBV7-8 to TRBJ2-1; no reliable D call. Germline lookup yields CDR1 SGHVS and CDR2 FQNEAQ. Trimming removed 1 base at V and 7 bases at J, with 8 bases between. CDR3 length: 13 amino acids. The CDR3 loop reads CASSLGLRNEQFF. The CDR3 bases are TGTGCCAGCAGCTTAGGGCTAAGAAATGAGCAGTTCTTC.

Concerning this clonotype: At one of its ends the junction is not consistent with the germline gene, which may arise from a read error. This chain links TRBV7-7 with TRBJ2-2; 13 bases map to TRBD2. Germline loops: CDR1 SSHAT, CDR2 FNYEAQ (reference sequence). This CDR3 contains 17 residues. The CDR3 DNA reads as TGTGCTAGCAGCCCGACTAGCGGGAGGTCGAACACCGGGGAGCTGTTTTTT. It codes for CASSPTSGRSNTGELFF. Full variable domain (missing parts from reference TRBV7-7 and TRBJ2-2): GAGVSQSPRYKVTKRGQDVTLRCDPISSHATLYWYQQALGQGPEFLTYFNYEAQPDKSGLPSDRFSAERPEGSISTLTIQRTEQRDSAMYRCASSPTSGRSNTGELFFGEGSRLTVL.

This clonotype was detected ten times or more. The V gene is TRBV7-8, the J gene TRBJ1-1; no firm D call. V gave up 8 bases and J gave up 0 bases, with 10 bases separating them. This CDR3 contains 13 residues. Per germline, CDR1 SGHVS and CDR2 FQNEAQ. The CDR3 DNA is TGTGCCAGCTCAGCCGAGCTGAACACTGAAGCTTTCTTT. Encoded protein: CASSAELNTEAFF.

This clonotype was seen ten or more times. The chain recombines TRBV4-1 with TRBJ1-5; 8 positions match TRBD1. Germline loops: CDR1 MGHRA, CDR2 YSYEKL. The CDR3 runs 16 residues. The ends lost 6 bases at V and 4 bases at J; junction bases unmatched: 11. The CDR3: CASRSTRTGLNQPQHF. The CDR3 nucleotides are TGCGCCAGCAGATCTACTCGGACAGGGCTTAATCAGCCCCAGCATTTT.

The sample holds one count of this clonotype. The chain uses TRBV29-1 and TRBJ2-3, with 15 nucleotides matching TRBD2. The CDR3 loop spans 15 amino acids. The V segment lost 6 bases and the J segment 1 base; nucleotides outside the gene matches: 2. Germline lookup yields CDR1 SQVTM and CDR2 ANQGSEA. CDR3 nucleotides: TGCAGCGTGGGACTAGCGGGAGGTCGCACAGATACGCAGTATTTT. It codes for CSVGLAGGRTDTQYF.

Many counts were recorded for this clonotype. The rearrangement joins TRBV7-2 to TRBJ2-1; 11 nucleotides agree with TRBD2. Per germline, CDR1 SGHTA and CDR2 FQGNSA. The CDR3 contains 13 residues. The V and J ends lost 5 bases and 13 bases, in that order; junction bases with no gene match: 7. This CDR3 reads CASSPRLAGIQFF. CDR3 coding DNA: TGTGCCAGCAGCCCGAGACTAGCGGGGATCCAGTTCTTC.

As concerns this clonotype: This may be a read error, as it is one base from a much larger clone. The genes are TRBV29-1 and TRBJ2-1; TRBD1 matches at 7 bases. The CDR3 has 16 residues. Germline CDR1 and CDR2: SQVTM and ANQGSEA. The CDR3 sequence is CSVEDPDRVAYDEQFF. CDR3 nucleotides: TGCAGCGTTGAAGATCCCGACAGGGTAGCCTACGATGAGCAGTTCTTC.

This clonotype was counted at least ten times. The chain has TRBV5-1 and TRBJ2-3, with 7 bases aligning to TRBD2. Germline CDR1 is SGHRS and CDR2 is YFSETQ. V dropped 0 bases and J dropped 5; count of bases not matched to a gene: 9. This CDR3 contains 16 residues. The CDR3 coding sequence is TGCGCCAGCAGCTTGGAGCGGGGCCCGGGGCGAGATACGCAGTATTTT. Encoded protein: CASSLERGPGRDTQYF. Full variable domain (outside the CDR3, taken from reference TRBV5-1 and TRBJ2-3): KAGVTQTPRYLIKTRGQQVTLSCSPISGHRSVSWYQQTPGQGLQFLFEYFSETQRNKGNFPGRFSGRQFSNSRSEMNVSTLELGDSALYLCASSLERGPGRDTQYFGPGTRLTVL.

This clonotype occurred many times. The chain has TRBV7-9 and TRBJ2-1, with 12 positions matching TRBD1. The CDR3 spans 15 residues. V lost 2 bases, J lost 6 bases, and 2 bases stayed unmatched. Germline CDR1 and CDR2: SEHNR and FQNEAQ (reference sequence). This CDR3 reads CASSLPGQGANEQFF. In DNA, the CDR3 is TGTGCCAGCAGCTTACCGGGACAGGGGGCCAATGAGCAGTTCTTC.

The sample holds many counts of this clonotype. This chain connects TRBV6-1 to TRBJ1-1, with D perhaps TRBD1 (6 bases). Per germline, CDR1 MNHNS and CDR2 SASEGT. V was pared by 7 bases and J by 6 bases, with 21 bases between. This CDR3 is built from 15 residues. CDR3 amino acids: CASTLGGTGAAEAFF. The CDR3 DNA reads TGTGCCAGCACCCTCGGGGGCACGGGGGCCGCTGAAGCTTTCTTT.

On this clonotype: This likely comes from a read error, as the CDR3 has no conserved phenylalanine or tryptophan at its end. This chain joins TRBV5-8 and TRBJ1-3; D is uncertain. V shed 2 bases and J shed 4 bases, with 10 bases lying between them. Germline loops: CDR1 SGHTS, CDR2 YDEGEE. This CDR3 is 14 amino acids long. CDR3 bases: TGTGCCAGCAGCTTAGGCGGTACGGGAAACACCATATATTTG. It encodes CASSLGGTGNTIYL.

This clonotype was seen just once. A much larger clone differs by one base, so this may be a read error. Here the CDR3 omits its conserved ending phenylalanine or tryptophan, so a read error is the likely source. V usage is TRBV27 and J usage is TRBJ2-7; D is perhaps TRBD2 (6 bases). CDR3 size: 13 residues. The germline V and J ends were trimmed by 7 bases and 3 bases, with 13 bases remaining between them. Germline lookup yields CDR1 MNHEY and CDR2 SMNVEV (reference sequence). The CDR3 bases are TGTGCCAGCAAGGATAGCGGACGCTACGAGCAGTACTCC. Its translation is CASKDSGRYEQYS.

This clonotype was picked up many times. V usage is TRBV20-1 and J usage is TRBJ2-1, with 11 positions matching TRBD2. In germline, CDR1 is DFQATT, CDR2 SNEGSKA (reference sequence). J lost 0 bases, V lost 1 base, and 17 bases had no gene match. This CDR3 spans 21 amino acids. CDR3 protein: CSARGVYTSGGPSSSYNEQFF. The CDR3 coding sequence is TGCAGTGCTAGAGGGGTATACACTAGCGGGGGCCCCTCGAGCTCCTACAATGAGCAGTTCTTC.

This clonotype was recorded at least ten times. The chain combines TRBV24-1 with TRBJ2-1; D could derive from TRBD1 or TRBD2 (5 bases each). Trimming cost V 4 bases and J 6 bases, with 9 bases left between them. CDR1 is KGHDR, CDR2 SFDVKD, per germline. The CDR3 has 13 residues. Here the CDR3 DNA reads TGTGCCACCAGTGACCCCGGGGCCAATGAGCAGTTCTTC. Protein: CATSDPGANEQFF.

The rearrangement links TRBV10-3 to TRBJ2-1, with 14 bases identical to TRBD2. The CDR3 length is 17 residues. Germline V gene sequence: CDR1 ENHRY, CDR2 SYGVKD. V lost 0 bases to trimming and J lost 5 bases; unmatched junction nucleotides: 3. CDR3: CAISESGLAGVDNEQFF. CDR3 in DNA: TGTGCCATCAGTGAGTCGGGACTAGCGGGGGTGGACAATGAGCAGTTCTTC.

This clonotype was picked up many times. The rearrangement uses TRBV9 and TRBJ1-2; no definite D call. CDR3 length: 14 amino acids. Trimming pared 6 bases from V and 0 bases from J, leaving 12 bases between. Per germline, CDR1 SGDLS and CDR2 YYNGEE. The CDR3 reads CASTLSGTNYGYTF. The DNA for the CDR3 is TGTGCCAGCACCCTCAGTGGGACTAACTATGGCTACACCTTC. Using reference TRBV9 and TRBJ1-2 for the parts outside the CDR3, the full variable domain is DSGVTQTPKHLITATGQRVTLRCSPRSGDLSVYWYQQSLDQGLQFLIQYYNGEERAKGNILERFSAQQFPDLHSELNLSSLELGDSALYFCASTLSGTNYGYTFGSGTRLTVV.

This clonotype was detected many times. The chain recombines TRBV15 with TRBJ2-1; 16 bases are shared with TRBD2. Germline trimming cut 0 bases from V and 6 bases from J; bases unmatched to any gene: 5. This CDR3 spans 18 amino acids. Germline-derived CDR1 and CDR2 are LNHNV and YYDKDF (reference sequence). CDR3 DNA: TGTGCCACCAGCAGAGAGGGACTAGCGGGGGGGCGAACCAATGAGCAGTTCTTC. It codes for CATSREGLAGGRTNEQFF.

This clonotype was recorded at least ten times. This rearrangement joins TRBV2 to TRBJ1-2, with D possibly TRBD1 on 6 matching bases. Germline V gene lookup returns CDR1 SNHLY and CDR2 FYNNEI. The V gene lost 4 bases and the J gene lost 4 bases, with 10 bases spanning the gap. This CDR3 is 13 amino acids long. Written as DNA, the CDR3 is TGTGCCAGCAGTGCAGGACAGTCCTATGGCTACACCTTC. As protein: CASSAGQSYGYTF.

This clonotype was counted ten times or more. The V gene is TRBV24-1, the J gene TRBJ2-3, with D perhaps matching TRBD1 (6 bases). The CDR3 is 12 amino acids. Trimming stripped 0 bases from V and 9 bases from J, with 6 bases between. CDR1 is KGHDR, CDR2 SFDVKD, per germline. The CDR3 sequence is CATSDLQGTQYF. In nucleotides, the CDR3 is TGTGCCACCAGTGATTTGCAGGGGACGCAGTATTTT.

CDR3 sequence (DNA): TGTGCCAGCTCACCGGGCGCTCTCTATGGCTACACCTTC. This translates into CASSPGALYGYTF. This chain connects TRBV18 to TRBJ1-2; the D is unclear. Germline V lookup: CDR1 KGHSH, CDR2 LQKENI. The CDR3 has 13 residues. Trimming removed 3 bases from V and 4 bases from J, with 9 bases in between.

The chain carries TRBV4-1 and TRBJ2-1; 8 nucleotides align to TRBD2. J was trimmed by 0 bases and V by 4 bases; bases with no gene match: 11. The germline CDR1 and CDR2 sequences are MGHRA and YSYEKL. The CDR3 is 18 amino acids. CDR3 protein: CASSPYNGGGSSYNEQFF. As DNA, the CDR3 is TGCGCCAGCAGCCCCTATAACGGGGGGGGAAGCTCCTACAATGAGCAGTTCTTC.

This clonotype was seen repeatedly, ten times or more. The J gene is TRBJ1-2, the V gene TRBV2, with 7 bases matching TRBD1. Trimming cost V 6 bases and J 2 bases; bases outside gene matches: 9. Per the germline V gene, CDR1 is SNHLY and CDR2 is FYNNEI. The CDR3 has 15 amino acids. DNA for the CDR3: TGTGCCAGCAGCGACAGGGTCGGTGGGAACTATGGCTACACCTTC. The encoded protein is CASSDRVGGNYGYTF.

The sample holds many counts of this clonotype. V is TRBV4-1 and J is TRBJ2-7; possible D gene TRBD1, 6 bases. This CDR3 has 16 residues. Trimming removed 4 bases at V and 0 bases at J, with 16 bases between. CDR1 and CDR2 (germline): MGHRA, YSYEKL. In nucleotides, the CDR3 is TGCGCCAGCAGCCGCTCTGACAGGCGAGACTCCTACGAGCAGTACTTC. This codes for CASSRSDRRDSYEQYF.

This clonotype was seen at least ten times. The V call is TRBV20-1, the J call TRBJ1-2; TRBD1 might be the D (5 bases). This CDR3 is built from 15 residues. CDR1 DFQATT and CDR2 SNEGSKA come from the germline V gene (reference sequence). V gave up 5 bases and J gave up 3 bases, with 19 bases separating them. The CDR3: CSALKPRARDYGYTF. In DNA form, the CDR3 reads TGCAGTGCTTTAAAGCCCAGGGCAAGAGACTATGGCTACACCTTC.

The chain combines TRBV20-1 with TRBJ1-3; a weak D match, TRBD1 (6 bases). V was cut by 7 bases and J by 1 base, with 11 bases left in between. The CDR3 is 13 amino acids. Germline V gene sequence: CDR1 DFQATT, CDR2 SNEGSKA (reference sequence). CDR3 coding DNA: TGCAGTGGGAGAGGGGGTTCTGGAAACACCATATATTTT. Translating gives CSGRGGSGNTIYF.